Below are 10 T cell receptor beta chains sequenced from a single sample in a study of T cells in Graves' hyperthyroidism and ophthalmopathy. RNA transcripts gave rise to amplified TCR beta CDR3 regions. The TCR CDR3 first-round RT-PCR relied on the HTBI primer set. MiXCR, applied by TCRdb to the multiplex PCR reads, yields one record per CDR3 protein. The sample records roughly 300,000 distinct CDR3 sequences, about 25% being singletons. Material for sequencing was blood. The receptors were gathered from a man between 40 and 49 years old with Graves' hyperthyroidism that later progressed to Graves' ophthalmopathy.

This clonotype appeared many times. V gene TRBV20-1 combines with J gene TRBJ2-7, with D perhaps matching TRBD2 (6 bases). The CDR3 consists of 14 residues. Germline-derived CDR1 and CDR2 are DFQATT and SNEGSKA (reference sequence). The ends were cut back, 6 bases at V and 1 base at J, with 16 bases in the middle. The CDR3 DNA reads TGCAGTGCCACCGGGACTCCAAATTCCTACGAGCAGTACTTC. Translating gives CSATGTPNSYEQYF.

This clonotype was seen only a few times. This sequence joins TRBV30 and TRBJ1-2; D gene unclear. The CDR3 spans 11 residues. Between the trimmed V and J ends, which lost 3 bases and 7 bases, there was a span of 9 bases. Germline CDR1 GTSNPN, CDR2 SVGIG (reference sequence). This CDR3 is CAWRVEGGYTF. The CDR3 coding sequence is TGTGCCTGGAGGGTAGAAGGTGGCTACACCTTC.

Written as DNA, the CDR3 is TGTGCCAGCACCCCCGGGAGGGAACTCTATGGCTACACCTTC. The encoded protein is CASTPGRELYGYTF. The chain uses TRBV28 and TRBJ1-2, with D uncertain. CDR3 length equals 14 residues. CDR1 and CDR2 from the germline V gene are MDHEN and SYDVKM. Trimming removed 7 bases from V and 4 bases from J, with 16 bases in between.

This clonotype was observed many times. The chain links TRBV6-1 to TRBJ2-4; weak D call: TRBD2 (6 bases). The CDR3 sequence is 14 residues long. Germline assignment: CDR1 MNHNS and CDR2 SASEGT. V lost 10 bases to trimming and J lost 1 base, with 14 bases between them. CDR3 protein: CAIKEGRAKNIQYF. The CDR3 region has the DNA TGTGCCATCAAGGAGGGCCGGGCCAAAAACATTCAGTACTTC.

This clonotype was detected ten times or more. This rearrangement joins TRBV29-1 to TRBJ1-1; D is perhaps TRBD1 (6 bases). This CDR3 comprises 14 residues. Germline V CDR1 and CDR2: SQVTM, ANQGSEA. V was shortened by 4 bases and J by 5 bases, with 17 bases between the two germline ends. In DNA form, the CDR3 reads TGCAGCGTTGTTTACTTGGGGGCCGGTACTGAAGCTTTCTTT. Translating it yields CSVVYLGAGTEAFF.

The V call is TRBV19, the J call TRBJ2-5, with D possibly being TRBD1 (5 bases). The length of the CDR3 is 15 residues. The ends were cut back, 6 bases at V and 1 base at J, with 15 bases in the middle. Germline V CDR1 and CDR2: LNHDA, SQIVND (reference sequence). CDR3 residues: CASSHGQLLQETQYF. CDR3 coding DNA: TGTGCCAGTAGCCACGGACAACTACTCCAAGAGACCCAGTACTTC.

This clonotype was recorded many times. V gene TRBV12-3 or TRBV12-4 combines with J gene TRBJ2-5, with 10 bases identical to TRBD1. There are 15 residues in the CDR3. The V gene end was trimmed by 3 bases and the J gene end by 5 bases; junction bases not matched to a gene: 6. In DNA, the CDR3 is TGTGCCAGCAGTTTTTGGGGACAGGGGATGGAGACCCAGTACTTC. Its translation: CASSFWGQGMETQYF.

The J gene is TRBJ2-7, the V gene TRBV12-3 or TRBV12-4, with a weak D call TRBD1 (6 bases). The length of the CDR3 is 14 residues. V lost 9 bases and J 0 bases, leaving 15 bases between the germline ends. The CDR3 DNA reads as TGTGCCAGTGAGACAGGCTCCAGCTCCTACGAGCAGTACTTC. Residues: CASETGSSSYEQYF.

This clonotype was recorded at least ten times. CDR3 nucleotides: TGTGCCAGTAACGGCAACACTGAAGCTTTCTTT. It specifies CASNGNTEAFF. The chain links TRBV19 to TRBJ1-1; D gene ambiguous. Trimming cost V 7 bases and J 2 bases, with 5 bases left between them. The germline gives CDR1 LNHDA, CDR2 SQIVND (reference sequence). CDR3 length: 11 amino acids.

This clonotype has at least ten counts. The CDR3 reads CASSLMTGGGDTQYF. The DNA of the CDR3 is TGTGCCAGCAGCTTGATGACAGGGGGCGGAGATACGCAGTATTTT. This chain connects TRBV7-8 to TRBJ2-3, with 10 bases that match TRBD1. CDR3 length: 15 amino acids. Unmatched junction bases numbered 5, after V lost 3 bases and J lost 5 bases. Germline V lookup: CDR1 SGHVS, CDR2 FQNEAQ. The full variable domain, its missing parts supplied by reference TRBV7-8 and TRBJ2-3, is GAGVSQSPRYKVAKRGQDVALRCDPISGHVSLFWYQQALGQGPEFLTYFQNEAQLDKSGLPSDRFFAERPEGSVSTLKIQRTQQEDSAVYLCASSLMTGGGDTQYFGPGTRLTVL.